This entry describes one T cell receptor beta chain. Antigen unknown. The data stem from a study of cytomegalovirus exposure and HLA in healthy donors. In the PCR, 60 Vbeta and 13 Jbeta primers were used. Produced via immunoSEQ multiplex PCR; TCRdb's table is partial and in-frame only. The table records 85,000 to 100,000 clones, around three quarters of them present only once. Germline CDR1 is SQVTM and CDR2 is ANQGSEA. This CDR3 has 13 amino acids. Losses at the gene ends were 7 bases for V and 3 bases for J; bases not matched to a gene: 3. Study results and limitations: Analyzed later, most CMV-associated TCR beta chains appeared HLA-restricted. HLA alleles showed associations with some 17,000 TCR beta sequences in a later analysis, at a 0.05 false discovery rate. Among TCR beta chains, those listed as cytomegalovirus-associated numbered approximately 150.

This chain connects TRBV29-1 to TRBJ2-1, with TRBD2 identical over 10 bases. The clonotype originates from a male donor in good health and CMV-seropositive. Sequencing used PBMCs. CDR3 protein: CSGGTSVYNEQFF. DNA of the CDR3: TGCAGCGGGGGGACTAGCGTCTACAATGAGCAGTTCTTC.